This T cell receptor (beta chain) comes out of a study of T cells expressing NK-cell markers. Study-wide background: With respect to HCMV, most of the eight sequenced donors were seropositive, and one was seronegative.

The CDR3 is made up of 14 amino acids. Germline lookup yields CDR1 DFQATT and CDR2 SNEGSKA (reference sequence). TCRdb re-called the 5' RACE reads and gives one entry per CDR3 protein, without DNA. This table lists 350,000 to 450,000 distinct CDR3 sequences. The receptor was isolated from a man aged 18-69 years in good health. The chain uses TRBV20-1 and TRBJ2-7; TCRdb names TRBD2, which stays unverified in the absence of DNA. Sequenced material: blood T cells: a sorted CD56 or NKG2C T cell subset, CD4+ or CD8+ T cells, or bulk PBMC T cells (not recorded which). The chain's CDR3 is CSASSATRSYEQYF.